Listed below are T cell receptor beta chains from one sample, sequenced in a study of blood T cell repertoires in COVID-19. Here immunoSEQ multiplex PCR was the method, and the copy in TCRdb shows in-frame clones only, minus some. The data contain about 100,000 clones, 70% to 90% of them singletons. Material: peripheral blood. These receptors were obtained from a man aged 80 or over with acute or convalescent COVID-19. Both conserved end residues are trimmed from each CDR3. Each record gives: J gene, D gene, V gene, CDR3 protein. D genes are given only for firm matches.

>TRBJ1-5|NA|TRBV27
ASSFPNQPQH
>TRBJ2-1|TRBD2|TRBV4-3
ASSLLRTSKGKQF
>TRBJ1-4|NA|TRBV28
ASNSGTPNEKLF
>TRBJ2-2|NA|TRBV19
ASSLQGTTGELF
>TRBJ2-3|NA|TRBV6-5
ASSQGDTQY
>TRBJ2-7|NA|TRBV10-3
AIRTDVGEQY
>TRBJ2-7|NA|TRBV21-1
ASSNFGHATSGRHNEQY
>TRBJ2-1|TRBD2|TRBV5-4
ASSSPAGGPQDNEQF
>TRBJ1-5|TRBD1|TRBV28
ASSPGTGRVWILQPQH
>TRBJ1-2|TRBD1|TRBV2
ASSDDRVNYGYT
>TRBJ2-1|TRBD2|TRBV14
ASSQRLAGLNEQF
>TRBJ2-1|TRBD1|TRBV11-1
ASSGTGTNEQF
>TRBJ1-5|NA|TRBV30
AWSNIGNQPQH
>TRBJ2-5|TRBD1|TRBV2
ANSWTGQETQY
>TRBJ2-6|TRBD1|TRBV23-1
ASSQPTQGAGGANVLT
>TRBJ1-1|NA|TRBV30
ACIPGGRKAF
>TRBJ1-4|TRBD1|TRBV6-6
ASQLGQTNEKLF
>TRBJ2-2|NA|TRBV28
ASSLSYRGGTGELF
>TRBJ2-7|NA|TRBV6-6
ASSYLRGEMLGEQY
>TRBJ2-1|NA|TRBV5-4
ASSLAGDIAGSEQF
>TRBJ2-5|NA|TRBV19
ASSIMAGSLQETQY
>TRBJ2-1|TRBD2|TRBV3-1/TRBV3-2
ASSPGGAGLAGSYNEQF
>TRBJ2-6|NA|TRBV5-1
ASSSTTGKSGANVLT
>TRBJ2-1|NA|TRBV9
ASGVLDSEQF
>TRBJ2-5|TRBD2|TRBV5-1
ASSFSSGHGQETQY
>TRBJ2-3|TRBD2|TRBV5-5
ASSLTTSGVTDTQY
>TRBJ1-5|NA|TRBV19
ASSIFGDQPQH
>TRBJ2-2|TRBD2|TRBV6-1
ASSGAGGGTGELF
>TRBJ2-7|TRBD2|TRBV19
ASSMGLAPSQYEQY
>TRBJ2-3|NA|TRBV7-8
ASSLDYPSTDTQY
>TRBJ2-1|TRBD1|TRBV9
ASSADRGLNNEQF
>TRBJ2-7|TRBD1|TRBV7-2
ASRNPGTDASYEQY
>TRBJ1-6|NA|TRBV7-8
ASSQASSYNSPLH
>TRBJ2-1|TRBD2|TRBV29-1
SVSTGTRHEQF
>TRBJ1-1|NA|TRBV4-2
ASSQVSVNTEAF
>TRBJ1-5|TRBD1|TRBV27
ASRVDRVEQPQH
>TRBJ2-7|TRBD1|TRBV4-3
ASSPTGGEYEQY